The 9 T cell receptor beta chains below all came from one sample that was sequenced in a study of blood T cells in healthy people across ages. Alongside a J-beta primer mix, a sample-barcoded 5' primer served in a second PCR lasting about 7 to 11 cycles. In TCRdb, the 5' RACE reads were re-called with MiXCR into one record per CDR3 protein. The table lists roughly 800,000 distinct CDR3 sequences, 55% to 70% of them singletons, with over 20% in the top ten. The sample consisted of blood. These receptors came from a man younger than 45 in good health.

The V gene is TRBV2, the J gene TRBJ1-2; D is undetermined. V was cut by 6 bases and J by 4 bases, with 15 bases left in between. Germline values: CDR1 SNHLY, CDR2 FYNNEI. This CDR3 contains 14 residues. CDR3: CASSLQKTIYGYTF. In DNA form, the CDR3 reads TGTGCCAGCAGCCTTCAGAAGACCATCTATGGCTACACCTTC.

This clonotype was counted only a few times. The chain couples TRBV27 to TRBJ2-7; D not resolved. CDR3 length: 14 amino acids. Germline CDR1 reads MNHEY; CDR2 reads SMNVEV (reference sequence). V lost 2 bases and J lost 9, with 17 bases in between. CDR3 residues: CASSLNRNLDRQYF. The CDR3 nucleotides read TGTGCCAGCAGTTTAAATCGTAACCTGGACCGGCAGTACTTC.

The rearrangement joins TRBV29-1 to TRBJ2-1; tentatively, D is TRBD2 (7 bases). The CDR3 is made up of 13 amino acids. Germline CDR1 SQVTM, CDR2 ANQGSEA. Trimming left V 8 bases short and J 3 bases short, with 14 bases between. CDR3 nucleotide sequence: TGCAGCTCCTTAGGGGGGGGCTACAATGAGCAGTTCTTC. This translates into CSSLGGGYNEQFF.

The V gene is TRBV11-2, the J gene TRBJ2-1; 13 bases are shared with TRBD2. The CDR3 consists of 13 residues. After removal of 8 bases from V and 7 bases from J, the junction contained 2 bases not matched to a gene. CDR1 and CDR2 from the germline V gene are SGHAT and FQNNGV. The CDR3 reads CASGLAGANEQFF. The CDR3 nucleotides read TGTGCCAGCGGACTAGCGGGAGCTAATGAGCAGTTCTTC.

This clonotype was observed a few times. CDR3: CASSTSDRYEQYF. The DNA of the CDR3 is TGTGCCAGTAGTACCAGCGACAGGTACGAGCAGTACTTC. The V gene is TRBV19, the J gene TRBJ2-5, with D possibly matching TRBD1 (6 bases). The J call may be in error: the DNA end matches TRBJ2-7 better. Per germline, CDR1 LNHDA and CDR2 SQIVND (reference sequence). The CDR3 is made up of 13 amino acids.

The CDR3 DNA sequence: TGCAGTGCTAGAGCCGCGACAGGGAGGCTAAATCAGCCCCAGCATTTT. The encoded protein is CSARAATGRLNQPQHF. The rearrangement links TRBV20-1 to TRBJ1-5, with 7 positions matching TRBD1. CDR3 length: 16 amino acids. From germline, CDR1 is DFQATT and CDR2 SNEGSKA (reference sequence). Trimming removed 1 base from V and 4 bases from J; junction bases left unmatched: 10.

This clonotype appeared a few times. CDR3 in DNA: TGTGCCAGCAGTAGTAGTCAGGATTCTGGGGCCAACGTCCTGACTTTC. The encoded protein is CASSSSQDSGANVLTF. The V call is TRBV6-2 or TRBV6-3, the J call TRBJ2-6; D is unclear. The germline gives CDR1 MNHEY, CDR2 SVGEGT. The V and J ends lost 5 bases and 1 base respectively, with 12 bases between them. The CDR3 contains 16 residues.

This clonotype was observed a few times. This chain links TRBV4-3 with TRBJ2-7, with D perhaps TRBD1 (5 bases). The ends were cut back, 0 bases at V and 5 bases at J, with 14 bases in the middle. The CDR3 spans 15 residues. Germline V gene data show CDR1 as LGHNA and CDR2 as YSLEER. This chain's CDR3 is CASSQDWQGPNEQYF. The CDR3 DNA reads TGCGCCAGCAGCCAAGATTGGCAGGGCCCCAACGAGCAGTACTTC.

The genes are TRBV5-6 and TRBJ2-7, with a possible D match to TRBD1 (5 bases). The germline V and J ends were trimmed by 4 bases and 4 bases, with 24 bases remaining between them. The CDR3 has 17 residues. Germline lookup yields CDR1 SGHDT and CDR2 YYEEEE. The CDR3, as DNA: TGTGCCAGCAGCCAACCTGAGACAGTCCCGGATCCTTACGAGCAGTACTTC. This gives the protein CASSQPETVPDPYEQYF.